This T cell receptor (beta chain) was captured by sequencing in a study of cytomegalovirus exposure and HLA in healthy donors. Overall study: Researchers found that around 80% of over 350 genotyped donors fell within the Caucasian-associated ancestry cluster.

Researchers ran the PCR with 60 Vbeta and 13 Jbeta primers. Measured with immunoSEQ multiplex PCR; TCRdb has only the in-frame clones, and not every one. The table lists 100,000 to 150,000 clones, less than 85% of them singletons, with around 8.9% in the top ten. For this clone: Antigen specificity is unknown.

At sampling all donors were nominally healthy, likely with unrecorded immune exposures. The study's findings and limits: Roughly even sequencing depth across donors was the assumption behind the presence/absence analyses. Highest at DRB1 and lowest at HLA-C, TCR association rates differed among HLA loci in a later analysis.

V was trimmed by 4 bases and J by 4 bases, leaving 11 bases between them. Per the germline V gene, CDR1 is MNHEY and CDR2 is SMNVEV (reference sequence). The CDR3 consists of 15 residues. The chain carries TRBV27 and TRBJ2-6; D not certain. This clonotype was obtained from a man aged 25-45 years in good health and CMV-seropositive. The sample comprised PBMCs. CDR3 nucleotide sequence: TGTGCCAGCAGTTCCCCGGGTATCGGGGCCAACGTCCTGACTTTC. This sequence encodes CASSSPGIGANVLTF.